The clone carrying this TCR beta chain has more than one count but fewer than ten. A single base separates this from a much larger clone, so it may be a read error. What was amplified from RNA transcripts were TCR beta CDR3 regions. The study used the HTBI primer set for a first-round RT-PCR of the TCR CDR3. A single record per CDR3 protein comes from TCRdb applying MiXCR to the multiplex PCR reads. In the table there are around 520,000 distinct CDR3 sequences, 13% to 15% of which are singletons. This CDR3 has 10 amino acids. Germline V lookup: CDR1 SNHLY, CDR2 FYNNEI. This sample is drawn from a study of T cells in Graves' hyperthyroidism and ophthalmopathy. These patients, aged 18 to 65, had recently diagnosed hyperthyroidism lasting under 2 months. Uncontrolled infection, other autoimmune disease, pregnancy or lactation led to exclusion. Each diagnosis drew on symptoms, thyroxine, TRAb, thyroid ultrasound and orbital computed tomography findings.

Material for sequencing was blood. The sequence was obtained from a woman between 18 and 30 years old with Graves' hyperthyroidism. The rearrangement joins TRBV2 to TRBJ1-2; D is possibly TRBD1 (6 bases). The CDR3 protein is CAMGAGGCTF. In nucleotides, the CDR3 is TGTGCCATGGGGGCGGGTGGCTGCACCTTC.